The clone carrying this TCR beta chain was detected ten times or more. This sample was taken from a study of metastatic and nonmetastatic thyroid tumors. About the research overall: Blood and tumor or nodule tissue repertoires from malignant and benign thyroid patients were compared.

Germline-derived CDR1 and CDR2 are LNHDA and SQIVND (reference sequence). Between the trimmed V and J ends, which lost 4 bases and 0 bases, there was a span of 10 bases. CDR3 length equals 15 residues. From the PCR reads, TCRdb re-called clones with MiXCR. The sample carries about 40,000 clones, about 16% recorded once. Thyroid surgery had not been preceded by any treatment in any patient. This sequence originates from a female donor with papillary thyroid cancer or a benign thyroid nodule (not recorded which). Some clones in this sample may be carry-over from other donors' samples. The rearrangement joins TRBV19 to TRBJ2-1; possibly TRBD1 for D (6 bases). The sample taken for sequencing was blood. CDR3 sequence reads: CASSTDSSSYNEQFF. The CDR3 DNA sequence: TGTGCCAGTAGTACGGACAGTAGCTCCTACAATGAGCAGTTCTTC.